This entry describes one T cell receptor (beta chain). This sample was included in a study of blood T cell repertoires in COVID-19. Looking at the study overall: Donors in the United States, Italy and Spain gave samples during acute or convalescent COVID-19. Sample material is recorded as cDNA or gDNA derived from T cells, B-cell-depleted T cells, or PBMCs.

Germline V gives CDR1 SEHNR, CDR2 FQNEAQ (reference sequence). The junction had 7 bases not matched to a gene; V was cut back by 5 bases and J by 5 bases. This CDR3 comprises 14 residues. Source study methods: For nucleated cells, counts were estimated from reference gene primer amplification. The data were produced by immunoSEQ multiplex PCR, yet TCRdb's version contains in-frame clones alone and is incomplete. Clone size and V and J calls were adopted from that table, with D and trimming inferred from the DNA. The table has about 45,000 clones, about 83% seen once. Sequenced input: peripheral blood. The chain combines TRBV7-9 with TRBJ2-7; 9 positions match TRBD1. This clonotype originated in a man older than 75 in a cohort sampled during active COVID-19. The CDR3 nucleotides are TGTGCCAGCAGCCCTGGACAGGGGTTCGACGAGCAGTACTTC. Its protein is CASSPGQGFDEQYF.